The clone carrying this TCR beta chain occurred many times. Its specificity is unknown. The data originate from a study of regulatory T cells in long-lasting Graves disease. CDR3-region Arm-PCR and iRepertoire HTBI primers produced the TCR beta libraries. Original methodology: Spanning all samples, the identified segments comprised about 62 TRBV and around 13 TRBJ. TCRdb called the multiplex PCR reads again in MiXCR, with one record for every CDR3 protein. V and J calls and clone size were set by TCRdb, not the authors. The sample shows roughly 380,000 distinct CDR3 sequences, around 15% of them seen only once. The study, taken as a whole, reports: Those with persistent Graves' had less TCR diversity than newly diagnosed patients. New patients shared roughly 1,000 public clonotypes, fewer than the 2,500 to 3,500 shared by persistent patients.

Germline assignment: CDR1 MDHEN and CDR2 SYDVKM. The CDR3 is 12 amino acids. Time point of the sample: newly diagnosed GD, antithyroid drugs for less than 3 months. With RNA extracted from PBMCs as input, the TCR library was made. Graves' disease diagnoses followed American Thyroid Association guidelines. J is TRBJ2-7 and V is TRBV28; TRBD2 matches at 10 bases. The sequencing used peripheral blood mononuclear cells (PBMCs), collected at new diagnosis, from a patient treated with antithyroid drugs. This TCR derives from a female donor with Graves disease. The CDR3 DNA reads as TGTTCCGCTAGCGGGAGCTCCTACGAGCAGTACTTC. Translated, it gives CSASGSSYEQYF.